These 31 T cell receptor beta chains originate from one sample sequenced in a study of blood T cell repertoires in COVID-19. Some clones are missing from TCRdb's copy, which holds only in-frame ones; the method was immunoSEQ multiplex PCR. In the table there are more than 300,000 clones, 87% of which are singletons. Material for sequencing was peripheral blood. The receptors here all came from a woman aged 45-60 years with COVID-19, enrolled during active disease.

This sequence joins TRBV5-1 and TRBJ2-1; possibly TRBD2 for D (5 bases). With 6 bases removed from V and 4 bases from J, the gap between germline ends came to 20 bases. Germline CDR1 and CDR2: SGHRS and YFSETQ. CDR3 length: 16 residues. CDR3 region: CASTPGYPGGYNEQFF. The CDR3 DNA is TGCGCCAGCACCCCTGGATACCCCGGAGGATACAATGAGCAGTTCTTC.

V and J are TRBV12-3 or TRBV12-4 and TRBJ2-7; D perhaps matches TRBD2 (7 bases). Trimming cost V 10 bases and J 0 bases, with 13 bases left between them. This CDR3 is built from 13 residues. This CDR3 reads CATARGGSYEQYF. In DNA form, the CDR3 reads TGTGCCACCGCAAGGGGGGGCTCCTACGAGCAGTACTTC.

The chain recombines TRBV3-1 (or the pseudogene TRBV3-2) with TRBJ2-7; TRBD1 matches at 7 bases. The CDR3 covers 14 residues. J was trimmed by 6 bases and V by 4 bases; bases with no gene match: 9. CDR1 and CDR2 (germline): LGHDT, YNNKEL (reference sequence). For the CDR3, the DNA is TGTGCCAGCAGCCGCCGACAGGGTAGCGTCGAGCAGTACTTC. Protein: CASSRRQGSVEQYF.

The chain uses TRBV30 and TRBJ2-7; 7 nucleotides align to TRBD2. This CDR3 contains 16 residues. J lost 1 base, V lost 2 bases, and 11 bases had no gene match. Germline assignment: CDR1 GTSNPN and CDR2 SVGIG (reference sequence). For the CDR3, the DNA is TGTGCCTGGAGTCCACGCCCCGGGCGGGGGTCCTACGAGCAGTACTTC. Translated: CAWSPRPGRGSYEQYF.

This chain joins TRBV19 and TRBJ1-2, with 7 bases aligning to TRBD1. Germline assignment: CDR1 LNHDA and CDR2 SQIVND (reference sequence). J lost 8 bases, V lost 3 bases, and 6 bases had no gene match. The CDR3 contains 13 residues. Here the CDR3 reads CASSINRGGGYTF. The CDR3 nucleotides are TGTGCCAGTAGTATCAACAGGGGAGGAGGCTACACCTTC.

The chain employs TRBV6-4 and TRBJ2-1, with D uncertain. Per germline, CDR1 MRHNA and CDR2 SNTAGT. This CDR3 contains 13 residues. Deletions cut 1 base from V and 8 bases from J, with 9 bases between. The CDR3 DNA reads as TGTGCCAGCAGTGACTTGAGTACCCATGAGCAGTTCTTC. Protein product: CASSDLSTHEQFF.

CDR3 in DNA: TGTGCCAGCAGCCGACTAGCGGGAGGGGCAGATACGCAGTATTTT. Protein: CASSRLAGGADTQYF. J is TRBJ2-3 and V is TRBV7-3; TRBD2 matches 14 bases. V was pared by 5 bases and J by 4 bases, with 2 bases of the junction left unmatched. This CDR3 region has 15 residues. Germline loops: CDR1 SGHTA, CDR2 FQGTGA.

V and J are TRBV7-6 and TRBJ2-7; tentative D call: TRBD2 (7 bases). Germline CDR1 is SGHVS and CDR2 is FNYEAQ. Trimming left V 5 bases short and J 1 base short, with 15 bases between. There are 15 residues in the CDR3. The CDR3 spells CASSREGEGSYEQYF. The CDR3 DNA reads TGTGCCAGCAGCCGTGAGGGGGAGGGGTCCTACGAGCAGTACTTC.

The J gene is TRBJ1-1, the V gene TRBV19, with D unclear. Looked up from germline, CDR1 is LNHDA and CDR2 is SQIVND (reference sequence). The V end was cut by 3 bases, the J end by 1 base, with 12 bases between. The CDR3 runs 15 residues. The CDR3 loop reads CASSIGGQRNTEAFF. The CDR3 DNA reads TGTGCCAGTAGTATCGGAGGGCAGAGGAACACTGAAGCTTTCTTT.

The genes are TRBV10-1 and TRBJ2-3; 10 nucleotides agree with TRBD2. The germline gives CDR1 WNHNN, CDR2 SYGVQD (reference sequence). This CDR3 has 16 amino acids. The V segment lost 2 bases and the J segment 2 bases; nucleotides outside the gene matches: 4. The CDR3: CASSEGTSGATDTQYF. As DNA, the CDR3 is TGCGCCAGCAGTGAGGGCACTAGCGGGGCCACAGATACGCAGTATTTT.

The chain joins TRBV5-1 to TRBJ1-2; no clear D gene. Deletions cut 2 bases from V and 3 bases from J, with 8 bases between. The V gene's germline CDR1 is SGHRS and CDR2 YFSETQ. This CDR3 contains 13 residues. CDR3 DNA sequence: TGCGCCAGCAGCTTTGATGCAGACTATGGCTACACCTTC. Translated: CASSFDADYGYTF.

This chain uses TRBV7-2 with TRBJ2-4; 8 nucleotides match TRBD1. Germline loops: CDR1 SGHTA, CDR2 FQGNSA. V was clipped by 7 bases and J by 1 base; unmatched bases: 15. There are 18 residues in the CDR3. CDR3 coding DNA: TGTGCCAGCATGCCCCAGGGGGCAAGCCCATCGGCCAAAAACATTCAGTACTTC. It specifies CASMPQGASPSAKNIQYF. Looking up the rest from reference TRBV7-2 and TRBJ2-4 gives the full variable domain: GAGVSQSPSNKVTEKGKDVELRCDPISGHTALYWYRQSLGQGLEFLIYFQGNSAPDKSGLPSDRFSAERTGGSVSTLTIQRTQQEDSAVYLCASMPQGASPSAKNIQYFGAGTRLSVL.

The sample holds one count of this clone. The chain links TRBV10-2 to TRBJ2-7, with TRBD2 matching over 9 bases. V was pared by 7 bases and J by 6 bases, with 7 bases of the junction left unmatched. In germline, CDR1 is WSHSY, CDR2 SAAADI. CDR3 size: 13 residues. Here the CDR3 DNA reads TGCGCCAGCAATCCAGCGGGAGGCTCCGAGCAGTACTTC. Residues: CASNPAGGSEQYF.

This clone was seen just once. The sample has other DNA sequences that encode this CDR3 too. The chain joins TRBV19 to TRBJ2-7, with 11 positions matching TRBD1. The CDR3 is made up of 14 amino acids. The V gene end was trimmed by 4 bases and the J gene end by 4 bases; junction bases not matched to a gene: 3. Germline values: CDR1 LNHDA, CDR2 SQIVND (reference sequence). CDR3 in DNA: TGTGCCAGTAGTACCGGGACAGGGGGGTACGAGCAGTACTTC. This gives the protein CASSTGTGGYEQYF.

The J gene is TRBJ1-2, the V gene TRBV3-1 (or the pseudogene TRBV3-2), with 11 bases that match TRBD1. The CDR3 length is 16 residues. The junction had 8 bases not matched to a gene; V was cut back by 2 bases and J by 6 bases. Germline V lookup: CDR1 LGHDT, CDR2 YNNKEL (reference sequence). CDR3 protein: CASSQFGTGGLDGYTF. CDR3 bases: TGTGCCAGCAGCCAATTCGGGACAGGGGGACTAGATGGCTACACCTTC.

CDR3 sequence (DNA): TGTGCCAGTAGTCCCCTAGCGGGAGTAAAATACAATGAGCAGTTCTTC. Its translation: CASSPLAGVKYNEQFF. This chain uses TRBV19 with TRBJ2-1; the match to TRBD2 covers 10 bases. The CDR3 runs 16 residues. Looked up from germline, CDR1 is LNHDA and CDR2 is SQIVND (reference sequence). Unmatched junction bases numbered 8, after V lost 5 bases and J lost 4 bases.

The rearrangement uses TRBV30 and TRBJ2-2; D might be TRBD2 (5 bases). CDR1 GTSNPN and CDR2 SVGIG come from the germline V gene (reference sequence). With 2 bases removed from V and 5 bases from J, the gap between germline ends came to 9 bases. CDR3 length: 13 residues. The CDR3 sequence: CAWSSSGTGELFF. In DNA, the CDR3 is TGTGCCTGGAGTTCAAGCGGAACCGGGGAGCTGTTTTTT.

The J gene is TRBJ2-1, the V gene TRBV19; 7 bases fit TRBD1. This CDR3 comprises 12 residues. The trim removed 6 bases at V and 7 bases at J, leaving 3 bases unmatched. In germline, CDR1 is LNHDA, CDR2 SQIVND (reference sequence). The CDR3 reads CASSDRVNEQFF. The CDR3 DNA reads TGTGCCAGTAGCGACAGGGTTAATGAGCAGTTCTTC.

A single count supports this clone. V and J are TRBV7-8 and TRBJ2-1; D is unresolved. Trimming removed 5 bases from V and 7 bases from J, with 9 bases in between. CDR3 length equals 12 residues. Per germline, CDR1 SGHVS and CDR2 FQNEAQ. In nucleotides, the CDR3 is TGTGCCAGCAGCCAGATGCCAAATGAGCAGTTCTTC. Protein: CASSQMPNEQFF.

The J gene is TRBJ2-3, the V gene TRBV5-4; TRBD2 matches 13 bases. The CDR3 length is 16 residues. Looked up from germline, CDR1 is SGHNT and CDR2 is YYREEE (reference sequence). V dropped 5 bases and J dropped 4; count of bases not matched to a gene: 7. The CDR3 sequence: CASRTGTSGMADTQYF. CDR3 DNA: TGTGCCAGCAGAACCGGGACTAGCGGGATGGCAGATACGCAGTATTTT.

This chain connects TRBV19 to TRBJ2-7, with TRBD1 matching over 7 bases. Germline V gene lookup returns CDR1 LNHDA and CDR2 SQIVND (reference sequence). The CDR3 consists of 15 residues. V was clipped by 3 bases and J by 2 bases; unmatched bases: 7. CDR3 in DNA: TGTGCCAGTAGTATTCTTCGAACAGGGGCCTACGAGCAGTACTTC. Encoded protein: CASSILRTGAYEQYF.

There are a few counts of this clone. The genes are TRBV30 and TRBJ2-3, with TRBD2 identical over 12 bases. The CDR3 sequence is 15 residues long. The germline CDR1 and CDR2 sequences are GTSNPN and SVGIG (reference sequence). V shed 5 bases, J shed 4 bases, and the junction held 7 bases outside the gene matches. The CDR3 spells CAWGRLAGVADTQYF. CDR3 in DNA: TGTGCCTGGGGCCGACTAGCGGGAGTTGCAGATACGCAGTATTTT. The entire variable domain, with the rest obtained from reference TRBV30 and TRBJ2-3, is as follows: SQTIHQWPATLVQPVGSPLSLECTVEGTSNPNLYWYRQAAGRGLQLLFYSVGIGQISSEVPQNLSASRPQDRQFILSSKKLLLSDSGFYLCAWGRLAGVADTQYFGPGTRLTVL.

This chain joins TRBV11-1 and TRBJ1-1, with 7 bases identical to TRBD1. Germline V gene data show CDR1 as SGHAT and CDR2 as FQDESV (reference sequence). The V gene end was trimmed by 1 base and the J gene end by 4 bases; junction bases not matched to a gene: 6. This CDR3 has 15 amino acids. The DNA for the CDR3 is TGTGCCAGCAGCTTAGGAGACAGGGTGGGCACTGAAGCTTTCTTT. This encodes CASSLGDRVGTEAFF.

The chain uses TRBV19 and TRBJ2-1, with no clear D. With 7 bases removed from V and 0 bases from J, the gap between germline ends came to 7 bases. Germline assignment: CDR1 LNHDA and CDR2 SQIVND (reference sequence). This CDR3 spans 13 amino acids. CDR3 protein: CASTSNSYNEQFF. The CDR3 DNA follows: TGTGCCAGTACATCTAACTCCTACAATGAGCAGTTCTTC. Drawing the rest from reference TRBV19 and TRBJ2-1, the complete variable domain is DGGITQSPKYLFRKEGQNVTLSCEQNLNHDAMYWYRQDPGQGLRLIYYSQIVNDFQKGDIAEGYSVSREKKESFPLTVTSAQKNPTAFYLCASTSNSYNEQFFGPGTRLTVL.

The V and J genes are TRBV4-1 and TRBJ2-7; 10 bases are a match to TRBD1. V was clipped by 4 bases and J by 5 bases; unmatched bases: 8. Per germline, CDR1 MGHRA and CDR2 YSYEKL. The CDR3 consists of 15 residues. This chain's CDR3 is CASSPMPGQGNEQYF. The CDR3 DNA sequence: TGCGCCAGCAGCCCTATGCCGGGACAGGGGAACGAGCAGTACTTC.

The CDR3 bases are TGTGCCAGCAGTGAAGTGAGGGTAGTGAATTCACCCCTCCACTTT. This codes for CASSEVRVVNSPLHF. V usage is TRBV2 and J usage is TRBJ1-6; D unresolved. V shed 1 base and J shed 7 bases, with 11 bases lying between them. The length of the CDR3 is 15 residues. Germline V gives CDR1 SNHLY, CDR2 FYNNEI.

This clone was recorded once. The chain employs TRBV19 and TRBJ1-5; no clear D. The CDR3 contains 15 residues. V was shortened by 5 bases and J by 0 bases, with 11 bases between the two germline ends. Germline CDR1 reads LNHDA; CDR2 reads SQIVND (reference sequence). The CDR3 bases are TGTGCCAGTAGTTCCAACGGTTTTAGCAATCAGCCCCAGCATTTT. It specifies CASSSNGFSNQPQHF.

J is TRBJ2-7 and V is TRBV5-1; tentative D call: TRBD1 (6 bases). CDR1 SGHRS and CDR2 YFSETQ come from the germline V gene. Trimming left V 0 bases short and J 5 bases short, with 18 bases between. This CDR3 is built from 16 residues. CDR3 in DNA: TGCGCCAGCAGCTTGGGAATCCGGCAGGGGACCGACGAGCAGTACTTC. This sequence encodes CASSLGIRQGTDEQYF.

The genes are TRBV2 and TRBJ1-2; possible D gene TRBD1, 6 bases. Trimming stripped 6 bases from V and 5 bases from J, with 16 bases between. Germline V gene data show CDR1 as SNHLY and CDR2 as FYNNEI. CDR3 length: 14 residues. CDR3 bases: TGTGCCAGCAGGGAGCGGGGGGCAACTTATGGCTACACCTTC. It codes for CASRERGATYGYTF.

The V gene is TRBV7-9, the J gene TRBJ2-7; TRBD1 matches at 9 bases. V lost 5 bases to trimming and J lost 5 bases; unmatched junction nucleotides: 7. The CDR3 is made up of 14 amino acids. CDR1 and CDR2 from the germline V gene are SEHNR and FQNEAQ (reference sequence). The CDR3 protein is CASSEGQGRNEQYF. The CDR3 DNA follows: TGTGCCAGCAGCGAGGGACAGGGTCGAAACGAGCAGTACTTC. Full variable domain (missing parts from reference TRBV7-9 and TRBJ2-7): DTGVSQNPRHKITKRGQNVTFRCDPISEHNRLYWYRQTLGQGPEFLTYFQNEAQLEKSRLLSDRFSAERPKGSFSTLEIQRTEQGDSAMYLCASSEGQGRNEQYFGPGTRLTVT.

The chain is built from TRBV19 and TRBJ2-3, with D perhaps TRBD2 (5 bases). This CDR3 has 11 residues. The V gene lost 4 bases and the J gene lost 9 bases, with 8 bases spanning the gap. Germline assignment: CDR1 LNHDA and CDR2 SQIVND (reference sequence). CDR3 in amino acids: CASSTRGTQYF. The DNA of the CDR3 is TGTGCCAGTAGTACCCGGGGAACGCAGTATTTT.